This entry features one TCR beta chain sequence. 5'RACE template switching produced TCR cDNA carrying a universal primer site and UMIs. Via MiXCR, TCRdb re-called the 5' RACE reads, giving one row per CDR3 protein. The data show about 340,000 distinct CDR3 sequences, more than 8.5% seen once. The germline V gene encodes CDR1 SGHRS and CDR2 YFSETQ. This CDR3 has 17 amino acids. V gave up 1 base and J gave up 0 bases; unmatched junction bases: 4. The data originate from a study of T cells after yellow fever vaccination. The sequence was obtained from a man younger than 35 who received the YFV17D yellow fever vaccine. This specimen consisted of PBMCs, obtained on the day of the first yellow fever vaccination. The rearrangement joins TRBV5-1 to TRBJ2-1, with TRBD2 matching over 10 bases. This CDR3 is CASSLLAGVSSYNEQFF. As DNA, the CDR3 is TGCGCCAGCAGCTTGCTAGCGGGGGTGAGCTCCTACAATGAGCAGTTCTTC.